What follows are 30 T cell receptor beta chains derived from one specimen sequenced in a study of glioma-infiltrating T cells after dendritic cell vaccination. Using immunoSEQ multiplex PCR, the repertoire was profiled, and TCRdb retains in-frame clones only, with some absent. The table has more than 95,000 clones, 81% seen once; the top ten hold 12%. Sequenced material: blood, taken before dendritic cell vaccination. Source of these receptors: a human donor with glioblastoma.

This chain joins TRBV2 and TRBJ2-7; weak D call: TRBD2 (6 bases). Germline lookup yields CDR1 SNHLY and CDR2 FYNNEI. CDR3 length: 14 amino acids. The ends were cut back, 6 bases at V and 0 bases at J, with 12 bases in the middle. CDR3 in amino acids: CASRVGGASYEQYF. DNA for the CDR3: TGTGCCAGCAGAGTGGGGGGTGCCTCCTACGAGCAGTACTTC.

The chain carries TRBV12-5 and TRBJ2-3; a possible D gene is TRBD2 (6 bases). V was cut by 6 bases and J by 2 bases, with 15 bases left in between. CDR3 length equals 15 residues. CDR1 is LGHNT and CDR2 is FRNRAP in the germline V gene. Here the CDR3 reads CASGASALNTDTQYF. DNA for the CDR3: TGTGCTAGTGGGGCTAGCGCCCTTAACACAGATACGCAGTATTTT.

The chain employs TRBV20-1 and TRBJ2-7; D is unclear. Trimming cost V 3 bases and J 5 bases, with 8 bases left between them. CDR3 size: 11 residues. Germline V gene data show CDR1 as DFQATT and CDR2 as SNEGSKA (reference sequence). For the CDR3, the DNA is TGCAGTGCTAGCTCCGAGAACGAGCAGTACTTC. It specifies CSASSENEQYF.

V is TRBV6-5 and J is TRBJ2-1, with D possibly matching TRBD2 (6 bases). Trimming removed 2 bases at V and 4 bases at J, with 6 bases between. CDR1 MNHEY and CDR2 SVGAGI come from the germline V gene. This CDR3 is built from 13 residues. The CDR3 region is CASSYGRYNEQFF. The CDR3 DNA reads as TGTGCCAGCAGTTACGGGAGGTACAATGAGCAGTTCTTC.

The CDR3 coding sequence is TGTGCCACCAGCAGCGGCTCAAAGAGGTCACCCCTCCACTTT. Protein product: CATSSGSKRSPLHF. The chain has TRBV15 and TRBJ1-6; no reliable D call. Looked up from germline, CDR1 is LNHNV and CDR2 is YYDKDF (reference sequence). The CDR3 extends over 14 amino acids. V shed 3 bases and J shed 10 bases, with 13 bases lying between them.

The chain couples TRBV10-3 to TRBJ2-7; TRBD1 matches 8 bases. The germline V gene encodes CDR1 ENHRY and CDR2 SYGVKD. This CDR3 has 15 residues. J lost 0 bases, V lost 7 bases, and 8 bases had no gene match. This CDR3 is CAIKPTGAGSYEQYF. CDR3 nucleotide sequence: TGTGCCATCAAACCGACAGGGGCCGGCTCCTACGAGCAGTACTTC.

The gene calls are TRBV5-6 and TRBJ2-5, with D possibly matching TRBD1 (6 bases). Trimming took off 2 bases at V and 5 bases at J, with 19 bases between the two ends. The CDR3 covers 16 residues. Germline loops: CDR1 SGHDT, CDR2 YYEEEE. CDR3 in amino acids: CASSLTRTESQETQYF. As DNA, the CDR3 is TGTGCCAGCAGCTTAACAAGGACAGAGTCGCAGGAGACCCAGTACTTC.

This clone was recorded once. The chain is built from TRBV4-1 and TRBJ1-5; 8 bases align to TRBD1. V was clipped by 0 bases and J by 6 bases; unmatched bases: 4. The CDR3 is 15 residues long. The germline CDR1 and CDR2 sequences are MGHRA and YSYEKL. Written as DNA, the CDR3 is TGCGCCAGCAGCCAAGATTCAGGGGGCCGTCAGCCCCAGCATTTT. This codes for CASSQDSGGRQPQHF.

CDR3 bases: TGTGCCAGCAGTGAAGGAGGGGACTATGTAACCCTCCACTTT. Its protein product is CASSEGGDYVTLHF. The chain uses TRBV2 and TRBJ1-6, with TRBD1 as a possible D gene (5 bases). Germline CDR1 is SNHLY and CDR2 is FYNNEI. Trimming shortened V by 1 base and J by 14 bases, and 15 bases separated the two germline ends. The CDR3 loop spans 14 amino acids.

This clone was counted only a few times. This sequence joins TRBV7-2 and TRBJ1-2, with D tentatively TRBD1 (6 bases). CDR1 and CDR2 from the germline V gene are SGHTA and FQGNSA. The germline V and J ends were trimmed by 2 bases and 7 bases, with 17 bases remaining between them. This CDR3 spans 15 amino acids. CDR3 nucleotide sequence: TGTGCCAGCAGCTTATATTCAGGGGCCGTGGGTGGCTACACCTTC. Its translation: CASSLYSGAVGGYTF.

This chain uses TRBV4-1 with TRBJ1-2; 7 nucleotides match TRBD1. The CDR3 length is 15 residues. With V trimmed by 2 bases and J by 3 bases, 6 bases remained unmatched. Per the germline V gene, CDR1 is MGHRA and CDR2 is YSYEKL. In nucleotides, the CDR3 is TGCGCCAGCAGCCAAAGCCTTACAGGGGACTATGGCTACACCTTC. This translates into CASSQSLTGDYGYTF.

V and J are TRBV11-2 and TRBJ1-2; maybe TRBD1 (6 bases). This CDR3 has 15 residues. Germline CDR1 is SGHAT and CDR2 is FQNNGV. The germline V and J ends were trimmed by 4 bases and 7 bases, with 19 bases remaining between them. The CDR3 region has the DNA TGTGCCAGCAGCTCACTTGCAGGGGCGCTCGGTGGCTACACCTTC. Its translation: CASSSLAGALGGYTF.

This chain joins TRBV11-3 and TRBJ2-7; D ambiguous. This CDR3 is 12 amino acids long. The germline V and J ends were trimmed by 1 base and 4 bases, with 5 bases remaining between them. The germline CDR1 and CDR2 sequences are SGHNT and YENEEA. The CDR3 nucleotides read TGTGCCAGCAGCTTAGTGAGGTACGAGCAGTACTTC. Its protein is CASSLVRYEQYF.

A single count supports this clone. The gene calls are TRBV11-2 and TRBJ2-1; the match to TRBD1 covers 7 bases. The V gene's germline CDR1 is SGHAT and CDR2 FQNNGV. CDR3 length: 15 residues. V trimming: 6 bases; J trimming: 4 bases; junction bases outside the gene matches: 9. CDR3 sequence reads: CASSPGDRQYNEQFF. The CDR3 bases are TGTGCCAGCAGTCCCGGGGACAGACAATACAATGAGCAGTTCTTC.

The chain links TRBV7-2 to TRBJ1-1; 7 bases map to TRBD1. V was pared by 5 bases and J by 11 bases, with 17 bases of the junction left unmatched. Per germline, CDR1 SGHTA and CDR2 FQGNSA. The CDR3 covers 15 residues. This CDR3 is CASSPQVDRERDAFF. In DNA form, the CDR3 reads TGTGCCAGCAGCCCCCAAGTAGACAGGGAGAGAGACGCTTTCTTT.

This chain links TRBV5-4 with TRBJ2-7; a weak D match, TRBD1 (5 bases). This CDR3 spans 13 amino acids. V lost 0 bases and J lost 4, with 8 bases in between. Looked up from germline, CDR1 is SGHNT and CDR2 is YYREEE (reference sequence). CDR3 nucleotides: TGTGCCAGCAGCTTGGGGACACTATACGAGCAGTACTTC. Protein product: CASSLGTLYEQYF.

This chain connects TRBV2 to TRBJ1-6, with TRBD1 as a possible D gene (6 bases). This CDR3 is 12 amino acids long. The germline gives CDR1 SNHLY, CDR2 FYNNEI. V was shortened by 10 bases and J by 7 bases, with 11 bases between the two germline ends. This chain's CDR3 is CANADRNSPLHF. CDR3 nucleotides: TGTGCCAACGCGGACAGAAATTCACCCCTCCACTTT.

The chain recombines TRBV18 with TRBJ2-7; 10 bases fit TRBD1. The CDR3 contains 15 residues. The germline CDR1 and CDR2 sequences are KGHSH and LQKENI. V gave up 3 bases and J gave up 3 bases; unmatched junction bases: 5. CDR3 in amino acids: CASSPRTGGGYEQYF. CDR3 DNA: TGTGCCAGCTCACCGCGGACAGGGGGAGGCTACGAGCAGTACTTC.

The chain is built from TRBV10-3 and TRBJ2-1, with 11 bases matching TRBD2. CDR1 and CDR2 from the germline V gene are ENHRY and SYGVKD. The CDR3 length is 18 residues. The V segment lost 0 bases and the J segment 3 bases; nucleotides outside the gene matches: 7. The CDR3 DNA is TGTGCCATCAGTGAGTCAGGGAGGGGACTAGCGGACTACAATGAGCAGTTCTTC. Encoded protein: CAISESGRGLADYNEQFF.

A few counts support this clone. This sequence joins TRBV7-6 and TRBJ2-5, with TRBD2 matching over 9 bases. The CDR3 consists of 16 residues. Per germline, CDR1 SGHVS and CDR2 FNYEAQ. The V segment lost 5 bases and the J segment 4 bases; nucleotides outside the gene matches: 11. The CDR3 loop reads CASSAVLAGEGETQYF. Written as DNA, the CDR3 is TGTGCCAGCAGCGCGGTATTAGCGGGGGAGGGAGAGACCCAGTACTTC.

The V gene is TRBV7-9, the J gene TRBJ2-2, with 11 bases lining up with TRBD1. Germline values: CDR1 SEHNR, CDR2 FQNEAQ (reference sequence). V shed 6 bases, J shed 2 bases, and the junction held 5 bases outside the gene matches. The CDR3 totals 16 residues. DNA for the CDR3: TGTGCCAGCAGACCAGGACAGGGGGCAAACACCGGGGAGCTGTTTTTT. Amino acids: CASRPGQGANTGELFF.

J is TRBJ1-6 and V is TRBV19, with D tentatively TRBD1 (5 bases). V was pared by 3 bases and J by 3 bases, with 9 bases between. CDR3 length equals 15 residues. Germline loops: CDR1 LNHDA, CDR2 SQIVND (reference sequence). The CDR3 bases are TGTGCCAGTAGTATCGAACAGGACTATAATTCACCCCTCCACTTT. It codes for CASSIEQDYNSPLHF.

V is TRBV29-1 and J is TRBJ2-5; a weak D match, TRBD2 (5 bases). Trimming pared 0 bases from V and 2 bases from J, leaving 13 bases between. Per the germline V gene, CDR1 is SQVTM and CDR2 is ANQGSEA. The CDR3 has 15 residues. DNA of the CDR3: TGCAGCGTTGAAGATCGAAGATCGGGGCAAGAGACCCAGTACTTC. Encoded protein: CSVEDRRSGQETQYF.

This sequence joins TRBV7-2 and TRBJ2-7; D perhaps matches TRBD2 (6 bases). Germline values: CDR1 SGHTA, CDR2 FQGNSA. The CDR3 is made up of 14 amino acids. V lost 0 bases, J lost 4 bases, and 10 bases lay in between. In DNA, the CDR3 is TGTGCCAGCAGCTTAGCGAGTAGCGGTTACGAGCAGTACTTC. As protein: CASSLASSGYEQYF.

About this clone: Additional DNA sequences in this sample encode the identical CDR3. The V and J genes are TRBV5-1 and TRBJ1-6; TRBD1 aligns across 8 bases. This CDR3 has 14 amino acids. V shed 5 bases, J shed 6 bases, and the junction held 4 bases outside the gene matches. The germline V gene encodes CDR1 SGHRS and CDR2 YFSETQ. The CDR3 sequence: CASRVGTGNSPLHF. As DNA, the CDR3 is TGCGCCAGCAGGGTGGGGACAGGTAATTCACCCCTCCACTTT.

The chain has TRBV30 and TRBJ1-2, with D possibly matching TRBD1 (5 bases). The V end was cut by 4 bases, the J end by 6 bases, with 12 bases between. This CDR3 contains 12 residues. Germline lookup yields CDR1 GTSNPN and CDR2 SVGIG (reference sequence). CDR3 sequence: CAWTYKGDGYTF. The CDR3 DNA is TGTGCCTGGACCTACAAAGGGGATGGCTACACCTTC.

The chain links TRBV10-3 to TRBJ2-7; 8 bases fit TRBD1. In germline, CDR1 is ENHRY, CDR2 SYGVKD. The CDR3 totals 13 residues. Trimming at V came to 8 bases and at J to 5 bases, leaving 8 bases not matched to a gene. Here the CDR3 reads CAILDRDRNEQYF. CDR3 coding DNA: TGTGCCATCTTGGACAGGGATAGGAACGAGCAGTACTTC.

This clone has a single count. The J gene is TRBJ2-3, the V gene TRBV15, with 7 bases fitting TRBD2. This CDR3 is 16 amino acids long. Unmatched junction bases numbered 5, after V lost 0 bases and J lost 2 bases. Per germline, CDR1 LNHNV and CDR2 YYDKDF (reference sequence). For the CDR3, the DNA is TGTGCCACCAGCAGAGAGGCGGGGGAAATCACAGATACGCAGTATTTT. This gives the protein CATSREAGEITDTQYF.

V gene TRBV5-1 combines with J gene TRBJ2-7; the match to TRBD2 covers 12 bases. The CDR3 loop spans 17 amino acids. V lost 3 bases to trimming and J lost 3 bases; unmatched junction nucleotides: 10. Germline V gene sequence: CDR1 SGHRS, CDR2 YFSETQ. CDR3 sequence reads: CASSSLASGGADYEQYF. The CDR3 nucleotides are TGCGCCAGCAGCTCACTCGCTAGCGGGGGGGCGGACTACGAGCAGTACTTC.

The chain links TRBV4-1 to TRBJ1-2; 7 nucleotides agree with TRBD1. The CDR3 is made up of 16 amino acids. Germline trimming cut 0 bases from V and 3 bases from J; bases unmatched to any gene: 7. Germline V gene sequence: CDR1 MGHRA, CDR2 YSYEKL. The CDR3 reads CASSQDRQGPHYGYTF. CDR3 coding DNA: TGCGCCAGCAGCCAAGATCGACAGGGCCCCCACTATGGCTACACCTTC.